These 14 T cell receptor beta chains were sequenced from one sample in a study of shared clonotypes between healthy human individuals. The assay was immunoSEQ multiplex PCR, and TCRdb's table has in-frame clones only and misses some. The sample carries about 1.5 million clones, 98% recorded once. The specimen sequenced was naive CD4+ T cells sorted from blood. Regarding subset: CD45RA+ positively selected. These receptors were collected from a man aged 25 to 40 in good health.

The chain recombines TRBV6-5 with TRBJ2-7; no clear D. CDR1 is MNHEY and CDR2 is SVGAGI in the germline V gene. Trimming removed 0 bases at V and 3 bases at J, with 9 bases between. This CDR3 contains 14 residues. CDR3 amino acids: CASSYSNPFYEQYF. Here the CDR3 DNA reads TGTGCCAGCAGTTACTCGAATCCGTTCTACGAGCAGTACTTC.

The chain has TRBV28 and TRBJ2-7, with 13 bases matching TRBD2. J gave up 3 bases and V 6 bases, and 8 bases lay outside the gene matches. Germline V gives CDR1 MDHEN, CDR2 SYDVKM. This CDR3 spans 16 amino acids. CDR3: CASSRIGTSGDYEQYF. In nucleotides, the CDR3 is TGTGCCAGCAGCCGAATAGGGACTAGCGGGGACTACGAGCAGTACTTC.

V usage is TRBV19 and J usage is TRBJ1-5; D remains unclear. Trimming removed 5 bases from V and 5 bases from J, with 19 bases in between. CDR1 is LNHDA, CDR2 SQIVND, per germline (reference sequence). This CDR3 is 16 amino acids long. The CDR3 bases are TGTGCCAGTAGTCGATTGGGAAGTACTGTCGATCAGCCCCAGCATTTT. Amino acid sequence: CASSRLGSTVDQPQHF.

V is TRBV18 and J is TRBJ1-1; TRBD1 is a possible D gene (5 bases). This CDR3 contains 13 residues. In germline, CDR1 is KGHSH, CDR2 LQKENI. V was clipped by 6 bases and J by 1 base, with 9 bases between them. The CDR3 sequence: CASSQQANTEAFF. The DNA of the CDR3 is TGTGCCAGCTCCCAACAGGCGAACACTGAAGCTTTCTTT.

Here the CDR3 reads CASSSRTGGFQDYGYTF. The CDR3 DNA follows: TGTGCCAGCAGCTCAAGGACAGGGGGCTTTCAGGACTATGGCTACACCTTC. The genes are TRBV7-9 and TRBJ1-2; 11 nucleotides match TRBD1. V gave up 4 bases and J gave up 3 bases; unmatched junction bases: 10. The CDR3 has 17 amino acids. In germline, CDR1 is SEHNR, CDR2 FQNEAQ (reference sequence). Together with reference TRBV7-9 and TRBJ1-2, the CDR3 gives the full variable domain: DTGVSQNPRHKITKRGQNVTFRCDPISEHNRLYWYRQTLGQGPEFLTYFQNEAQLEKSRLLSDRFSAERPKGSFSTLEIQRTEQGDSAMYLCASSSRTGGFQDYGYTFGSGTRLTVV.

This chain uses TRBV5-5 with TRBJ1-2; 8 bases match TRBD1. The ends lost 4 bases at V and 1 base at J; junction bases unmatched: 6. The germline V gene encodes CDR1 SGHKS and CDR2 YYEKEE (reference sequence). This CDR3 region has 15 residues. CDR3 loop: CASSIGQGLNYGYTF. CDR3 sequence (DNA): TGTGCCAGCAGCATAGGACAGGGCCTTAACTATGGCTACACCTTC.

CDR3 amino acids: CASSLFGAGNTIYF. The CDR3 region has the DNA TGCGCCAGCAGCTTATTCGGAGCTGGAAACACCATATATTTT. The gene calls are TRBV5-1 and TRBJ1-3; D call uncertain. Per germline, CDR1 SGHRS and CDR2 YFSETQ. The CDR3 extends over 14 amino acids. The V gene lost 2 bases and the J gene lost 2 bases, with 8 bases spanning the gap. The complete variable domain, with remaining parts taken from reference TRBV5-1 and TRBJ1-3, reads KAGVTQTPRYLIKTRGQQVTLSCSPISGHRSVSWYQQTPGQGLQFLFEYFSETQRNKGNFPGRFSGRQFSNSRSEMNVSTLELGDSALYLCASSLFGAGNTIYFGEGSWLTVV.

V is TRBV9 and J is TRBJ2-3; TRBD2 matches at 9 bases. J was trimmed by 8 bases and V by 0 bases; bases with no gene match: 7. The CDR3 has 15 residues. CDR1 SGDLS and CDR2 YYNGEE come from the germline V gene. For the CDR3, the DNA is TGTGCCAGCAGCGTAGTAGCGGGAGTAGCAGTTACGCAGTATTTT. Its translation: CASSVVAGVAVTQYF.

CDR3 protein: CAWSVSRTSGPQGGGQFF. For the CDR3, the DNA is TGTGCCTGGAGTGTAAGTCGAACTAGCGGGCCCCAAGGTGGAGGGCAGTTCTTC. The genes are TRBV30 and TRBJ2-1; the match to TRBD2 covers 9 bases. The CDR3 extends over 18 amino acids. CDR1 and CDR2 (germline): GTSNPN, SVGIG (reference sequence). With 0 bases clipped from V and 12 bases from J, the junction kept 21 bases outside the gene matches.

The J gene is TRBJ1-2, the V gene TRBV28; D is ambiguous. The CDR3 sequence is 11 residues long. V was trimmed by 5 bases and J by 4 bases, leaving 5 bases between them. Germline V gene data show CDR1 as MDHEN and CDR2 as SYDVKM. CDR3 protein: CASSGIYGYTF. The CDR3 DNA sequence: TGTGCCAGCAGTGGAATCTATGGCTACACCTTC.

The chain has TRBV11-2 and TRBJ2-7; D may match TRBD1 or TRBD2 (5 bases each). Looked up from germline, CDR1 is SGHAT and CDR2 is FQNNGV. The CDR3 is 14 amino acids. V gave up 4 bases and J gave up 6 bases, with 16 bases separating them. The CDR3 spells CASSSPRDGSEQYF. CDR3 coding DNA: TGTGCCAGCAGCTCCCCCAGGGACGGTTCCGAGCAGTACTTC.

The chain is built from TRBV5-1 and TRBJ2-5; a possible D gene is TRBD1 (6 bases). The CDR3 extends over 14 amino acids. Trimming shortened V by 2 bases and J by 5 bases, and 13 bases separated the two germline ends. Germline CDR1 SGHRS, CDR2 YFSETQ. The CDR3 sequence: CASSFTTGSETQYF. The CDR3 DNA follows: TGCGCCAGCAGCTTCACGACAGGATCGGAGACCCAGTACTTC.

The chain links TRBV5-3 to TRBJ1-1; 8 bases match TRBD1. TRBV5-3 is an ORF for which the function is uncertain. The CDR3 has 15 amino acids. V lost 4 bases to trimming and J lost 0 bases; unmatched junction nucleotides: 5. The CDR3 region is CARSMDRAMNTEAFF. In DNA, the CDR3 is TGTGCCAGAAGCATGGACAGGGCTATGAACACTGAAGCTTTCTTT.

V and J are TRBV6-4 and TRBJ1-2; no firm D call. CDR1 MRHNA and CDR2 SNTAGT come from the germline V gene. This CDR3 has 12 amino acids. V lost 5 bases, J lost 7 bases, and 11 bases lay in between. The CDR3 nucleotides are TGTGCCAGCAGTAAAGGGAGCGGTGGCTACACCTTC. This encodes CASSKGSGGYTF.